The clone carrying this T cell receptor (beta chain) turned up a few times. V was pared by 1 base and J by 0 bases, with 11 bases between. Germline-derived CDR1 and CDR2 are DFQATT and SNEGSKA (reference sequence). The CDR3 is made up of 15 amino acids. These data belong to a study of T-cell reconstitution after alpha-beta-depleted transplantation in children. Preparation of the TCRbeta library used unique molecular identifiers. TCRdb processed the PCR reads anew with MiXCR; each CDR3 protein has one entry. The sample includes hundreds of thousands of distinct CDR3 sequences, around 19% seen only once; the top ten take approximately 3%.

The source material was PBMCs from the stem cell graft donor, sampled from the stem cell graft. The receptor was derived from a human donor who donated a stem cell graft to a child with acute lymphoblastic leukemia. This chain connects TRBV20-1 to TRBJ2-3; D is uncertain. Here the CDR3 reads CSARVKGSSTDTQYF. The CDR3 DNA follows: TGCAGTGCTAGAGTCAAGGGCTCTAGCACAGATACGCAGTATTTT.